Following are 2 T cell receptor beta chains from one sample sequenced in a study of blood T cell repertoires in COVID-19. Sequencing was performed with immunoSEQ multiplex PCR; in TCRdb, only in-frame clones are kept and a portion is missing. Of roughly 100,000 clones in the sample, around 84% were seen once. Sequences were obtained from peripheral blood. Receptor source: a human donor in a cohort sampled during active COVID-19.

The gene calls are TRBV15 and TRBJ1-2, with D perhaps TRBD1 (6 bases). V lost 3 bases and J 3 bases, leaving 14 bases between the germline ends. The CDR3 has 15 amino acids. From germline, CDR1 is LNHNV and CDR2 YYDKDF (reference sequence). CDR3 sequence (DNA): TGTGCCACCAGCAGGCCTGTTGGGGGCCACTATGGCTACACCTTC. The encoded protein is CATSRPVGGHYGYTF.

The rearrangement links TRBV11-3 to TRBJ2-7; TRBD1 matches at 9 bases. Per germline, CDR1 SGHNT and CDR2 YENEEA. The CDR3 covers 16 residues. With V trimmed by 5 bases and J by 0 bases, 8 bases remained unmatched. The CDR3 spells CASSQGQGTSSYEQYF. The CDR3 coding sequence is TGTGCCAGCAGCCAAGGACAGGGGACGAGCTCCTACGAGCAGTACTTC.